What follows are 9 T cell receptor beta chains derived from one specimen sequenced in a study of identical twins. TCRdb recomputed calls from the 5' RACE reads with MiXCR, one row per CDR3 protein. Among about 200,000 distinct CDR3 sequences listed, 8% to 11% were seen once. The sample taken for sequencing was memory T cells sorted from blood. Receptors originate from a man between 50 and 59 years old in good health.

At least ten counts were recorded for this clonotype. This sequence joins TRBV6-4 and TRBJ2-1; 8 bases agree with TRBD2. V shed 5 bases, J shed 6 bases, and the junction held 3 bases outside the gene matches. CDR1 is MRHNA, CDR2 SNTAGT, per germline. The CDR3 totals 13 residues. The CDR3 sequence is CASSKGLVNEQFF. CDR3 nucleotide sequence: TGTGCCAGCAGTAAGGGACTAGTCAATGAGCAGTTCTTC.

CDR3 residues: CSAREGQGNQPQHF. Written as DNA, the CDR3 is TGCAGTGCTAGAGAAGGACAGGGGAATCAGCCCCAGCATTTT. The chain carries TRBV20-1 and TRBJ1-5; TRBD1 aligns across 9 bases. CDR3 length: 14 amino acids. Germline CDR1 and CDR2: DFQATT and SNEGSKA (reference sequence). Trimming removed 0 bases from V and 4 bases from J; junction bases left unmatched: 1.

Many counts were recorded for this clonotype. This chain uses TRBV24-1 with TRBJ2-1; maybe TRBD2 (5 bases). V lost 3 bases and J lost 5, with 7 bases in between. Germline CDR1 is KGHDR and CDR2 is SFDVKD. There are 13 residues in the CDR3. This chain's CDR3 is CATSDRENNEQFF. The DNA for the CDR3 is TGTGCCACCAGTGATCGGGAAAACAATGAGCAGTTCTTC.

The V call is TRBV11-2, the J call TRBJ2-2; TRBD1 or TRBD2 may be the D gene (5 bases each). Germline V gene lookup returns CDR1 SGHAT and CDR2 FQNNGV. The CDR3 loop spans 14 amino acids. Trimming removed 3 bases at V and 4 bases at J, with 9 bases between. In DNA, the CDR3 is TGTGCCAGCAGCTTCGGGGCGGTCACCGGGGAGCTGTTTTTT. Its protein is CASSFGAVTGELFF. The complete variable domain, with remaining parts taken from reference TRBV11-2 and TRBJ2-2, reads EAGVAQSPRYKIIEKRQSVAFWCNPISGHATLYWYQQILGQGPKLLIQFQNNGVVDDSQLPKDRFSAERLKGVDSTLKIQPAKLEDSAVYLCASSFGAVTGELFFGEGSRLTVL.

This clonotype was seen repeatedly, ten times or more. The chain couples TRBV20-1 to TRBJ2-7; D call uncertain. CDR3 length: 14 amino acids. The germline V gene encodes CDR1 DFQATT and CDR2 SNEGSKA (reference sequence). Trimming took off 0 bases at V and 3 bases at J, with 12 bases between the two ends. CDR3 sequence (DNA): TGCAGTGCTAGAGATCTGAACACCGTCTACGAGCAGTACTTC. Its protein is CSARDLNTVYEQYF.

The CDR3 DNA reads as TGTGCCAGCAGCCGACAGCCACAAGAGACCCAGTACTTC. Translating it yields CASSRQPQETQYF. The J gene is TRBJ2-5, the V gene TRBV7-2; D is perhaps TRBD1 (5 bases). In germline, CDR1 is SGHTA, CDR2 FQGNSA. This CDR3 has 13 amino acids. V lost 5 bases and J lost 2, with 9 bases in between.

This clonotype has a count of ten or more. The germline gene is not matched at one end of the junction; a read error may be the cause. The genes are TRBV7-6 and TRBJ2-5, with 12 bases matching TRBD2. The CDR3 totals 15 residues. Germline V lookup: CDR1 SGHVS, CDR2 FNYEAQ. The DNA for the CDR3 is TGCGCCAGCAGCAAACTAGCGGGGGGACAAGAGACCCAGTACTTC. It specifies CASSKLAGGQETQYF. Combining the CDR3 with reference TRBV7-6 and TRBJ2-5 gives the whole variable domain GAGVSQSPRYKVTKRGQDVALRCDPISGHVSLYWYRQALGQGPEFLTYFNYEAQQDKSGLPNDRFSAERPEGSISTLTIQRTEQRDSAMYRCASSKLAGGQETQYFGPGTRLLVL.

This clonotype was seen only a few times. The chain uses TRBV5-4 and TRBJ2-2; the D call may be TRBD1 or TRBD2 (5 bases each). Germline V gene sequence: CDR1 SGHNT, CDR2 YYREEE (reference sequence). The length of the CDR3 is 15 residues. Trimming stripped 7 bases from V and 1 base from J, with 14 bases between. CDR3 sequence: CASQLGAGNTGELFF. The CDR3 DNA reads as TGTGCCAGCCAACTAGGGGCGGGGAACACCGGGGAGCTGTTTTTT.

Only a few counts were recorded for this clonotype. The V call is TRBV6-2 or TRBV6-3, the J call TRBJ2-2; 13 nucleotides line up with TRBD2. Germline assignment: CDR1 MNHEY and CDR2 SVGEGT. This CDR3 comprises 15 residues. V gave up 10 bases and J gave up 1 base; unmatched junction bases: 3. The CDR3 is CATGLAGMNTGELFF. The DNA of the CDR3 is TGTGCCACGGGACTAGCGGGGATGAACACCGGGGAGCTGTTTTTT.